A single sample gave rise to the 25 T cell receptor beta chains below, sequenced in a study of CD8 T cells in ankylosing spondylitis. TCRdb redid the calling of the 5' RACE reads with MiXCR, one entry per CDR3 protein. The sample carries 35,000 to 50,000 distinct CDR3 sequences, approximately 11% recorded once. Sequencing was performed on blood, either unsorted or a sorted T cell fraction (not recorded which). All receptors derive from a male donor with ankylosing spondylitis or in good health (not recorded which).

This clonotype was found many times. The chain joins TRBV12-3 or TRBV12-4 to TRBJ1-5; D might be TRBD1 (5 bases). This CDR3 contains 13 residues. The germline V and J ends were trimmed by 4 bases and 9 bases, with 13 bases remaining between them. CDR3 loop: CASSWGSSGPQHF. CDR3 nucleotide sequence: TGTGCCAGCAGTTGGGGCAGCTCGGGGCCCCAGCATTTT.

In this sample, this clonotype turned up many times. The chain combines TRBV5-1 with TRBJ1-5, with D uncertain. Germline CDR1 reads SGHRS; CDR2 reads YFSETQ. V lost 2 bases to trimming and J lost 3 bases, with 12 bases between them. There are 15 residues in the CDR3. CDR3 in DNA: TGCGCCAGCAGCTTATTTCCCAGTTTCAATCAGCCCCAGCATTTT. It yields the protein CASSLFPSFNQPQHF.

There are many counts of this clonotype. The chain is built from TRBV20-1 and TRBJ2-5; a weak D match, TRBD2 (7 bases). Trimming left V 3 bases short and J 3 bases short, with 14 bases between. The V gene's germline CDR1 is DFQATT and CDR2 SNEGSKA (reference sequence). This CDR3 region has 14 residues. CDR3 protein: CSASGGGRKETQYF. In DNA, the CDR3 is TGCAGTGCTAGTGGCGGGGGCAGAAAAGAGACCCAGTACTTC.

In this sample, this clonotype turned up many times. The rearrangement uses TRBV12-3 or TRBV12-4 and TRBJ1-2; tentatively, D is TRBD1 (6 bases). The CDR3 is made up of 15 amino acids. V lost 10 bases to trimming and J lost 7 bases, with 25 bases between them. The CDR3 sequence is CATTPTGTGMGGYTF. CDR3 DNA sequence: TGTGCCACGACCCCCACCGGAACAGGGATGGGTGGCTACACCTTC.

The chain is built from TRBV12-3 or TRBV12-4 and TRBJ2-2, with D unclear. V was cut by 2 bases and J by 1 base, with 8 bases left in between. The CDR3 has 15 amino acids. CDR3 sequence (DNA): TGTGCCAGCAGTTTATGGGCAGTGAACACCGGGGAGCTGTTTTTT. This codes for CASSLWAVNTGELFF.

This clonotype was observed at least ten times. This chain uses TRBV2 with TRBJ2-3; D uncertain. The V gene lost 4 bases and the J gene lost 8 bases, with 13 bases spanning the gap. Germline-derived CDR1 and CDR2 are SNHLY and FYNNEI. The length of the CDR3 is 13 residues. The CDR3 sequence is CASSGPGLATQYF. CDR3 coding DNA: TGTGCCAGCAGTGGGCCCGGGTTAGCTACGCAGTATTTT.

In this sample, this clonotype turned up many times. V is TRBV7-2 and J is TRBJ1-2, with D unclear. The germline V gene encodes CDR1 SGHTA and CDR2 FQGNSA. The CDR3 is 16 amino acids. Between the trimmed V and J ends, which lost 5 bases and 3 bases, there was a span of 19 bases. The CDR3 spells CASSQGPAGSYYGYTF. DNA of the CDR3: TGTGCCAGCAGCCAAGGGCCCGCAGGCTCCTACTATGGCTACACCTTC. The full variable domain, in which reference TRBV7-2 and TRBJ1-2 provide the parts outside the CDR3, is GAGVSQSPSNKVTEKGKDVELRCDPISGHTALYWYRQSLGQGLEFLIYFQGNSAPDKSGLPSDRFSAERTGGSVSTLTIQRTQQEDSAVYLCASSQGPAGSYYGYTFGSGTRLTVV.

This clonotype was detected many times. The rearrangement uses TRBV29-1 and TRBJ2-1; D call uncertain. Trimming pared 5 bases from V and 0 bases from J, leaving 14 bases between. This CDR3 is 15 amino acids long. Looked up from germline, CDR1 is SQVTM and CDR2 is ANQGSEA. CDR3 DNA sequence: TGCAGCGTTCGCAAAGGCCAGAGCTCCTACAATGAGCAGTTCTTC. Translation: CSVRKGQSSYNEQFF.

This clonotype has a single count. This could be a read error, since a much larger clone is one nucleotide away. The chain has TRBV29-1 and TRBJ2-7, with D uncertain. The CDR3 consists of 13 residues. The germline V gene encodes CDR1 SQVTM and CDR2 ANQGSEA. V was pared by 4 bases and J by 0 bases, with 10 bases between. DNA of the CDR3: TGCAGCGTTGCAACGAGGAGCTCCTACGAGCAGTACTTC. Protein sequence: CSVATRSSYEQYF.

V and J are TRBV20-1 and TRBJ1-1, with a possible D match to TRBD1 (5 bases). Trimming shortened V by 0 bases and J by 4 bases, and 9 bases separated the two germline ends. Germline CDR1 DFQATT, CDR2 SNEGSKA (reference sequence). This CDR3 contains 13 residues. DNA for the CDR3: TGCAGTGCTAGAGATCGGGGGTCCACTGAAGCTTTCTTT. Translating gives CSARDRGSTEAFF.

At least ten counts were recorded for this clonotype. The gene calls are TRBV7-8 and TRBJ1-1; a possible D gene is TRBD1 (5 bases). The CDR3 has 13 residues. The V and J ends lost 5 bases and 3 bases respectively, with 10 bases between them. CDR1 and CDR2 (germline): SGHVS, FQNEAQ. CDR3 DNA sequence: TGTGCCAGCAGCACCAGGGTCGACACTGAAGCTTTCTTT. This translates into CASSTRVDTEAFF.

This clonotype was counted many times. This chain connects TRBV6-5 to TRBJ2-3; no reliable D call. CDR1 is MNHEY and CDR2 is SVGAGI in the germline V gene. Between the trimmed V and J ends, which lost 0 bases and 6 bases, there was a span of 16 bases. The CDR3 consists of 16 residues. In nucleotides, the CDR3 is TGTGCCAGCAGTTACTCGGGAACGGGTACACGGGATACGCAGTATTTT. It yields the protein CASSYSGTGTRDTQYF.

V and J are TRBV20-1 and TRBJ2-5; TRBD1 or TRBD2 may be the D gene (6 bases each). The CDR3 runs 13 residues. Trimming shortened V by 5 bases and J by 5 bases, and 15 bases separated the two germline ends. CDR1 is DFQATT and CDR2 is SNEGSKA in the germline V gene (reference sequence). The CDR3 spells CSAQEGGWETQYF. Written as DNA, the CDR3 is TGCAGTGCTCAGGAGGGGGGTTGGGAGACCCAGTACTTC.

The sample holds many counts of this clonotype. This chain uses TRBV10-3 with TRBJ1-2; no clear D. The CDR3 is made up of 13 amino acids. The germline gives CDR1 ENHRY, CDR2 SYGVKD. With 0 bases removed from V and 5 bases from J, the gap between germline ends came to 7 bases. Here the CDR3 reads CAISESDGYGYTF. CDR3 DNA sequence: TGTGCCATCAGTGAGTCGGATGGTTATGGCTACACCTTC.

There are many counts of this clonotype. CDR3 in amino acids: CSAREPSGAIYEQYF. The CDR3 nucleotides read TGCAGTGCTAGAGAACCTAGCGGGGCCATCTACGAGCAGTACTTC. The V and J genes are TRBV20-1 and TRBJ2-7; TRBD2 agrees at 9 bases. The CDR3 runs 15 residues. The V gene's germline CDR1 is DFQATT and CDR2 SNEGSKA (reference sequence). The J segment lost 3 bases and the V segment lost 0 bases, leaving 6 bases of the junction unmatched.

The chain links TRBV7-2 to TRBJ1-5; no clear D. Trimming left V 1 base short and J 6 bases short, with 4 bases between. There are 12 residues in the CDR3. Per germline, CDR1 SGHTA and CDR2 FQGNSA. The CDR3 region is CASSLDVQPQHF. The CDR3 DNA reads TGTGCCAGCAGCTTAGATGTTCAGCCCCAGCATTTT.

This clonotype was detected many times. In DNA form, the CDR3 reads TGTGCCATCAGCCGGGACAGGGGTTCAGAGACCCAGTACTTC. Protein product: CAISRDRGSETQYF. The chain employs TRBV10-3 and TRBJ2-5, with 10 nucleotides matching TRBD1. The length of the CDR3 is 14 residues. The V segment lost 6 bases and the J segment 4 bases; nucleotides outside the gene matches: 5. Germline CDR1 reads ENHRY; CDR2 reads SYGVKD.

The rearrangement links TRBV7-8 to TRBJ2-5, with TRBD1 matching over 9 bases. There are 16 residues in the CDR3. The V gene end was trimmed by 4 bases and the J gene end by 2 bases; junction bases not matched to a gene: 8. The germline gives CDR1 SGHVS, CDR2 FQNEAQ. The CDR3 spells CASSSRQGGLQETQYF. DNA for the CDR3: TGTGCCAGCAGCTCCCGACAGGGGGGTCTTCAAGAGACCCAGTACTTC.

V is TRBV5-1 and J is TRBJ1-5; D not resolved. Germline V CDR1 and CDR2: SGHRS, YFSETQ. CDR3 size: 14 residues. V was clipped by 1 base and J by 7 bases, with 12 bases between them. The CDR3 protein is CASSLPGDGQPQHF. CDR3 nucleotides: TGCGCCAGCAGCTTGCCCGGGGATGGGCAGCCCCAGCATTTT.

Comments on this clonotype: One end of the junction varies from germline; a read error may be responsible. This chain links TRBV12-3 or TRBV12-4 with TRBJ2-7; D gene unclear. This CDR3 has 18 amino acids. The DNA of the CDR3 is TGTACCAGCAGTTTAGTCGCAGGACCGTCGGCCCACAAGGGCGAGCAGTACTTC. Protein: CTSSLVAGPSAHKGEQYF.

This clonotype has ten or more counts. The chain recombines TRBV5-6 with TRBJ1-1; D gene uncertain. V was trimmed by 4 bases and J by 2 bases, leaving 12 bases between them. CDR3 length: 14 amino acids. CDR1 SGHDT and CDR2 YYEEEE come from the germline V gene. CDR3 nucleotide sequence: TGTGCCAGCAGCGGGGATTACCCCAACACTGAAGCTTTCTTT. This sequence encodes CASSGDYPNTEAFF.

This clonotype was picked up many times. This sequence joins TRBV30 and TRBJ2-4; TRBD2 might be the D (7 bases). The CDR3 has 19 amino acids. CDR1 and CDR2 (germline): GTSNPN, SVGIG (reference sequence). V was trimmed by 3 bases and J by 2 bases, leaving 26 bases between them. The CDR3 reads CAWRGGHSLRGQTKNIQYF. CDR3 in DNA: TGTGCCTGGAGGGGGGGTCATTCGTTGCGGGGGCAGACCAAAAACATTCAGTACTTC.

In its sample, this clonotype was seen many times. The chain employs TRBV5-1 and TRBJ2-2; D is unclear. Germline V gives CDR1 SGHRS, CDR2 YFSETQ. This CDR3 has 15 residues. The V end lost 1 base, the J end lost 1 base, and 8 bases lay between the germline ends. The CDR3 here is CASSLSAENTGELFF. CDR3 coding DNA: TGCGCCAGCAGCTTGTCGGCGGAGAACACCGGGGAGCTGTTTTTT.

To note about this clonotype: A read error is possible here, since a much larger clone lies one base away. The CDR3 region has the DNA TGTGCCATCAGTGAGTCGACGGTAGGAATGACAGCCCAAGAGACCCAGCACTTC. Translating it yields CAISESTVGMTAQETQHF. This chain uses TRBV10-3 with TRBJ2-5; possibly TRBD1 for D (5 bases). Germline V gene data show CDR1 as ENHRY and CDR2 as SYGVKD. The length of the CDR3 is 18 residues.

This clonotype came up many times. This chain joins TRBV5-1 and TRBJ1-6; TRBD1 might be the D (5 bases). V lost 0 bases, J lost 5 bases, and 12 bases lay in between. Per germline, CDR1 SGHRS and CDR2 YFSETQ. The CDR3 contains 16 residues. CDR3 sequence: CASSLVGQGDNSPLHF. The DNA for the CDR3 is TGCGCCAGCAGCTTGGTTGGCCAGGGCGATAATTCACCCCTCCACTTT.